The T cell receptor beta chain described here comes from a study of Ad26.COV2.S vaccination and SARS-CoV-2 variants. This clone was seen more than once but under ten times. Antigen specificity is unknown. Trimming took off 3 bases at V and 1 base at J, with 6 bases between the two ends. The CDR3 consists of 13 residues. Looked up from germline, CDR1 is SGHTA and CDR2 is FQGNSA. Sequencing used immunoSEQ multiplex PCR; TCRdb keeps in-frame clones, though not all of them. The sample has about 280,000 clones; more than 70% are singletons. Treatment defined: 15 to 20 received Ad26.COV2.S at low or high dose, single or two shots; 5 received placebo; per-sample allocation not given. Specimen acquisition occurred on day 63 following the initial vaccine or placebo injection. An adult of 18-55 years in Boston served as donor. Notes on the study in general: Post-vaccination breadth of spike-specific CD8+ and CD4+ T cell responses was reportedly substantial. Placebo and vaccine recipients had non-spike TCR breadth that was similar. It was vaccine recipients, not placebo recipients, who had the higher spike-specific TCR breadth.

The chain uses TRBV7-2 and TRBJ1-1, with no clear D. This sequence originates from a person aged 18 to 59 who received the Ad26.COV2.S COVID-19 vaccine or a placebo. This specimen consisted of peripheral blood, obtained in a trial of Ad26.COV2.S vaccine versus placebo. CDR3 protein: CASSFGSNTEAFF. The CDR3 DNA reads TGTGCCAGCAGCTTCGGGTCGAACACTGAAGCTTTCTTT.